Listed below are T cell receptor beta chains from one sample, sequenced in a study of cytomegalovirus exposure and HLA in healthy donors. Assay: immunoSEQ multiplex PCR; the TCRdb copy retains only in-frame clones and omits some. This repertoire shows approximately 300,000 clones, just under 85% found once; its top ten account for more than 1.5%. Sequences were obtained from PBMCs. The receptors here all came from a woman in her thirties or forties in good health and CMV-seropositive. CDR3s include the opening cysteine and the closing phenylalanine or tryptophan. The D gene is left open where the match is weak. Clone sizes are given selectively: once, few, many, or a class where the clone is expanded.

CDR3 length: 14; V gene: TRBV5-1; clone size: .; D gene: .; J gene: TRBJ2-5; CDR3 protein: CASSIGLLQETQYF; CDR3 DNA: TGCGCCAGCAGCATAGGACTTCTACAAGAGACCCAGTACTTC
CDR3 length: 14; V gene: TRBV9; clone size: .; D gene: .; J gene: TRBJ2-5; CDR3 protein: CASSVDGGAETQYF; CDR3 DNA: TGTGCCAGCAGCGTAGATGGAGGGGCGGAGACCCAGTACTTC
CDR3 length: 15; V gene: TRBV28; clone size: .; D gene: .; J gene: TRBJ2-2; CDR3 protein: CASSKHTAPGGELFF; CDR3 DNA: TGTGCCAGCAGTAAACACACCGCTCCCGGGGGGGAGCTGTTTTTT
CDR3 length: 14; V gene: TRBV25-1; clone size: .; D gene: .; J gene: TRBJ2-1; CDR3 protein: CASSEYGSYNEQFF; CDR3 DNA: TGTGCCAGCAGTGAATACGGCTCCTACAATGAGCAGTTCTTC
CDR3 length: 15; V gene: TRBV11-2; clone size: .; D gene: TRBD2; J gene: TRBJ2-7; CDR3 protein: CASSQGLAGGSGQYF; CDR3 DNA: TGTGCCAGCAGCCAAGGACTAGCGGGAGGGTCGGGGCAGTACTTC
CDR3 length: 13; V gene: TRBV2; clone size: medium-sized; D gene: .; J gene: TRBJ2-3; CDR3 protein: CASSTHGTDTQYF; CDR3 DNA: TGTGCCAGCAGTACACACGGGACAGATACGCAGTATTTT
CDR3 length: 13; V gene: TRBV29-1; clone size: .; D gene: .; J gene: TRBJ1-2; CDR3 protein: CSVEGREVRGYTF; CDR3 DNA: TGCAGCGTGGAGGGGAGGGAGGTTCGGGGCTACACCTTC
CDR3 length: 14; V gene: TRBV9; clone size: .; D gene: .; J gene: TRBJ2-1; CDR3 protein: CASSVVGGSNEQFF; CDR3 DNA: TGTGCCAGCAGCGTAGTTGGGGGGTCTAATGAGCAGTTCTTC
CDR3 length: 15; V gene: TRBV7-8; clone size: .; D gene: TRBD2; J gene: TRBJ2-1; CDR3 protein: CASSLALAGDNEQFF; CDR3 DNA: TGTGCCAGCAGCTTAGCCCTAGCGGGAGACAATGAGCAGTTCTTC
CDR3 length: 13; V gene: TRBV7-6; clone size: .; D gene: .; J gene: TRBJ2-7; CDR3 protein: CASSRRDGTEQYF; CDR3 DNA: TGTGCCAGCAGCCGTCGGGACGGGACTGAGCAGTACTTC
CDR3 length: 11; V gene: TRBV5-6; clone size: .; D gene: .; J gene: TRBJ1-2; CDR3 protein: CASSLDRGYTF; CDR3 DNA: TGTGCCAGCAGCCTTGACAGGGGCTACACCTTC
CDR3 length: 15; V gene: TRBV2; clone size: .; D gene: TRBD1; J gene: TRBJ1-3; CDR3 protein: CASSENRGAGNTIYF; CDR3 DNA: TGTGCCAGCAGTGAAAACAGGGGGGCTGGAAACACCATATATTTT
CDR3 length: 13; V gene: TRBV28; clone size: many; D gene: .; J gene: TRBJ2-7; CDR3 protein: CASSIGTVSEQYF; CDR3 DNA: TGTGCCAGCAGTATCGGGACTGTCTCCGAGCAGTACTTC
CDR3 length: 15; V gene: TRBV13; clone size: .; D gene: .; J gene: TRBJ1-4; CDR3 protein: CASSIKSATNEKLFF; CDR3 DNA: TGTGCCAGCAGCATCAAGAGTGCAACTAATGAAAAACTGTTTTTT
CDR3 length: 17; V gene: TRBV28; clone size: .; D gene: TRBD1; J gene: TRBJ2-7; CDR3 protein: CASSPFLGRGPSYEQYF; CDR3 DNA: TGTGCCAGCTCTCCATTTTTAGGCAGGGGGCCCTCCTACGAGCAGTACTTC
CDR3 length: 12; V gene: TRBV29-1; clone size: .; D gene: TRBD1; J gene: TRBJ1-2; CDR3 protein: CSVGDSNYGYTF; CDR3 DNA: TGCAGCGTTGGGGACAGCAACTATGGCTACACCTTC
CDR3 length: 16; V gene: TRBV7-2; clone size: .; D gene: TRBD1; J gene: TRBJ1-5; CDR3 protein: CASSAYGTVTDQPQHF; CDR3 DNA: TGTGCCAGCTCGGCCTATGGGACAGTAACCGATCAGCCCCAGCATTTT
CDR3 length: 14; V gene: TRBV21-1; clone size: few; D gene: .; J gene: TRBJ1-1; CDR3 protein: CASSTWRGITEAFF; CDR3 DNA: TGTGCCAGCAGCACGTGGCGGGGGATTACTGAAGCTTTCTTT
CDR3 length: 14; V gene: TRBV5-1; clone size: .; D gene: .; J gene: TRBJ2-3; CDR3 protein: CASSFPDTTDTQYF; CDR3 DNA: TGCGCCAGCAGCTTCCCCGACACCACAGATACGCAGTATTTT
CDR3 length: 14; V gene: TRBV30; clone size: few; D gene: TRBD2; J gene: TRBJ2-1; CDR3 protein: CAWSGSGSRNEQFF; CDR3 DNA: TGTGCCTGGAGTGGTAGCGGGAGTCGGAATGAGCAGTTCTTC
CDR3 length: 13; V gene: TRBV7-9; clone size: .; D gene: .; J gene: TRBJ1-1; CDR3 protein: CSSSFTENTEAFF; CDR3 DNA: TGTTCCAGCAGCTTCACAGAGAACACTGAAGCTTTCTTT
CDR3 length: 15; V gene: TRBV6-1; clone size: .; D gene: .; J gene: TRBJ2-1; CDR3 protein: CASSVGGTSYNEQFF; CDR3 DNA: TGTGCCAGCAGTGTAGGAGGGACGTCCTACAATGAGCAGTTCTTC
CDR3 length: 16; V gene: TRBV7-2; clone size: .; D gene: .; J gene: TRBJ2-3; CDR3 protein: CASSLQSGDGTDTQYF; CDR3 DNA: TGTGCCAGCAGCTTACAGTCAGGGGACGGCACAGATACGCAGTATTTT
CDR3 length: 13; V gene: TRBV4-1; clone size: .; D gene: TRBD1; J gene: TRBJ2-3; CDR3 protein: CASSQDRVDTQYF; CDR3 DNA: TGCGCCAGCAGCCAGGACAGGGTTGATACGCAGTATTTT
CDR3 length: 15; V gene: TRBV27; clone size: .; D gene: .; J gene: TRBJ2-3; CDR3 protein: CASSKSGLGTDTQYF; CDR3 DNA: TGTGCCAGCAGCAAAAGCGGGTTGGGCACAGATACGCAGTATTTT
CDR3 length: 14; V gene: TRBV7-3; clone size: .; D gene: TRBD2; J gene: TRBJ2-3; CDR3 protein: CASSSSGRSDTQYF; CDR3 DNA: TGTGCCAGCAGCTCTAGCGGGAGATCAGATACGCAGTATTTT
CDR3 length: 15; V gene: TRBV7-9; clone size: once; D gene: TRBD1; J gene: TRBJ1-2; CDR3 protein: CASSSGTDFNYGYTF; CDR3 DNA: TGTGCCAGCAGCTCCGGGACAGACTTCAACTATGGCTACACCTTC
CDR3 length: 13; V gene: TRBV4-3; clone size: .; D gene: .; J gene: TRBJ1-6; CDR3 protein: CASSADRNSPLHF; CDR3 DNA: TGCGCCAGCAGCGCCGACAGGAATTCACCCCTCCACTTT
CDR3 length: 13; V gene: TRBV6-6; clone size: .; D gene: .; J gene: TRBJ2-1; CDR3 protein: CASSYSSVGEQFF; CDR3 DNA: TGTGCCAGCAGTTACTCTAGCGTGGGTGAGCAGTTCTTC
CDR3 length: 13; V gene: TRBV27; clone size: .; D gene: .; J gene: TRBJ1-4; CDR3 protein: CASRGQGPGKLFF; CDR3 DNA: TGTGCCAGCAGGGGGCAGGGGCCGGGAAAACTGTTTTTT
CDR3 length: 16; V gene: TRBV6-1; clone size: .; D gene: TRBD1; J gene: TRBJ1-1; CDR3 protein: CASSARDRARGTEAFF; CDR3 DNA: TGTGCCAGCAGTGCTCGGGACAGGGCTCGGGGCACTGAAGCTTTCTTT
CDR3 length: 15; V gene: TRBV7-2; clone size: few; D gene: TRBD1; J gene: TRBJ1-5; CDR3 protein: CASSGDRGDNQPQHF; CDR3 DNA: TGTGCCAGCAGCGGGGACAGGGGAGACAATCAGCCCCAGCATTTT
CDR3 length: 16; V gene: TRBV28; clone size: .; D gene: TRBD2; J gene: TRBJ2-7; CDR3 protein: CASSLELIAGTYEQYF; CDR3 DNA: TGTGCCAGCAGTTTGGAATTGATAGCGGGGACATACGAGCAGTACTTC